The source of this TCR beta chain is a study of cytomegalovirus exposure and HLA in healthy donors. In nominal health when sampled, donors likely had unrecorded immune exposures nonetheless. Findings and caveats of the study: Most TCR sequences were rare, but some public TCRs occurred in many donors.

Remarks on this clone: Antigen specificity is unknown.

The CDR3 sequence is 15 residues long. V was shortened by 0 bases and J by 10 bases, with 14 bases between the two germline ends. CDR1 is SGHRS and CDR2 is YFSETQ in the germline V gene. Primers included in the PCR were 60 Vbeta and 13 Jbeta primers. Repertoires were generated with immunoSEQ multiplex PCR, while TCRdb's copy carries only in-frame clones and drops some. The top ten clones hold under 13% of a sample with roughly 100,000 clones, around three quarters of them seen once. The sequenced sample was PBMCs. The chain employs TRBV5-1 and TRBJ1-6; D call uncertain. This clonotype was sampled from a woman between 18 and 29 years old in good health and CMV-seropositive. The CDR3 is CASSLAGDQRSPLHF. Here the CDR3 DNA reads TGCGCCAGCAGCTTGGCCGGGGATCAGAGATCACCCCTCCACTTT.